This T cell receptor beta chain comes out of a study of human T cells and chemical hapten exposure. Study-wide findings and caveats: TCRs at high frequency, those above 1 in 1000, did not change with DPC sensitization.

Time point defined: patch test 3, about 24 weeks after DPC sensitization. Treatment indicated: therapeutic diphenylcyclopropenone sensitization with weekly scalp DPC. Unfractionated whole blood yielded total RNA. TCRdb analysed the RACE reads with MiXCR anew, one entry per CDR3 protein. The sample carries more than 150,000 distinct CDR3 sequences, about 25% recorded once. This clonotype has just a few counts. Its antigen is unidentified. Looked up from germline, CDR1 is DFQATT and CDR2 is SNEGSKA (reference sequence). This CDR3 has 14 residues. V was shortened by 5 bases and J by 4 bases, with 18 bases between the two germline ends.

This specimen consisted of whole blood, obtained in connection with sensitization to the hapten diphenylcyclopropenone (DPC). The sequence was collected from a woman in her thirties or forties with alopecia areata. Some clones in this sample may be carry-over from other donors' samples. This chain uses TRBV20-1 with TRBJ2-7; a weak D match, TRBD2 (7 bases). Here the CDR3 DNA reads TGCAGTGCTGGCCGGGGGGCCGGGGTTTACGAGCAGTACTTC. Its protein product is CSAGRGAGVYEQYF.